The 10 T cell receptor beta chains below come from one sample, sequenced in a study of T-cell reconstitution after alpha-beta-depleted transplantation in children. Molecular barcoding with unique molecular identifiers was used for the TCRbeta library. TCRdb passed the PCR reads through MiXCR, listing each CDR3 protein once. The repertoire holds some 310,000 distinct CDR3 sequences, with 23% as singletons. Sequenced material: PBMCs, mostly from graft donor cells, taken 180 days after TCRalphabeta/CD19-depleted stem cell transplant. These receptors were collected from a male patient younger than 18 who had a stem cell transplant for acute lymphoblastic leukemia, so the T cells may come from the graft donor.

This clonotype was counted between two and nine times. The CDR3 nucleotides read TGCGCCAGCAGCTTGTCCCCCGTGGACCTAGAGACCCAGTACTTC. Translation: CASSLSPVDLETQYF. This sequence joins TRBV5-1 and TRBJ2-5, with D uncertain. CDR1 and CDR2 (germline): SGHRS, YFSETQ. V shed 1 base and J shed 4 bases, with 14 bases lying between them. This CDR3 has 15 amino acids.

This chain uses TRBV5-1 with TRBJ1-1; a weak D match, TRBD1 (5 bases). CDR1 SGHRS and CDR2 YFSETQ come from the germline V gene. Trimming removed 0 bases from V and 4 bases from J, with 10 bases in between. The CDR3 consists of 14 residues. This chain's CDR3 is CASSLVAGTTEAFF. The DNA of the CDR3 is TGCGCCAGCAGCTTGGTTGCAGGGACCACTGAAGCTTTCTTT. The whole variable domain, remainder taken from reference TRBV5-1 and TRBJ1-1, is KAGVTQTPRYLIKTRGQQVTLSCSPISGHRSVSWYQQTPGQGLQFLFEYFSETQRNKGNFPGRFSGRQFSNSRSEMNVSTLELGDSALYLCASSLVAGTTEAFFGQGTRLTVV.

This clonotype was seen only a few times. J is TRBJ1-5 and V is TRBV9, with TRBD1 matching 7 bases. V trimming: 3 bases; J trimming: 7 bases; junction bases outside the gene matches: 10. CDR3 size: 15 residues. Germline CDR1 and CDR2: SGDLS and YYNGEE. The CDR3 sequence: CASSESTGTRQPQHF. CDR3 bases: TGTGCCAGCAGCGAGTCGACAGGGACAAGGCAGCCCCAGCATTTT.

This clonotype was picked up a small number of times. The rearrangement links TRBV11-2 to TRBJ2-1; 8 nucleotides line up with TRBD2. The V and J ends lost 5 bases and 9 bases, in that order; junction bases with no gene match: 15. The CDR3 runs to 16 residues. Germline lookup yields CDR1 SGHAT and CDR2 FQNNGV. The CDR3 DNA is TGTGCCAGCAGCCCAACCGCGGGGGGCGTGGGTTCTGAGCAGTTCTTC. Protein product: CASSPTAGGVGSEQFF.

The V gene is TRBV20-1, the J gene TRBJ2-1; weak D call: TRBD2 (6 bases). Germline CDR1 DFQATT, CDR2 SNEGSKA (reference sequence). This CDR3 comprises 12 residues. The V gene lost 7 bases and the J gene lost 7 bases, with 14 bases spanning the gap. The chain's CDR3 is CSGDGRRNEQFF. CDR3 coding DNA: TGCAGTGGGGACGGGAGAAGGAATGAGCAGTTCTTC.

A remark on this clonotype: This sequence may be a read error, since a much larger clone differs from it by one base. This chain joins TRBV5-1 and TRBJ2-2; 7 bases agree with TRBD2. The CDR3 covers 13 residues. CDR1 SGHRS and CDR2 YFSETQ come from the germline V gene. The chain's CDR3 is CARSPAGAGELFF. The CDR3 region has the DNA TGCGCCCGCAGCCCCGCGGGAGCTGGGGAGCTGTTTTTT.

The J gene is TRBJ2-3, the V gene TRBV20-1; TRBD2 aligns across 7 bases. J was trimmed by 3 bases and V by 0 bases; bases with no gene match: 3. This CDR3 comprises 14 residues. In germline, CDR1 is DFQATT, CDR2 SNEGSKA (reference sequence). CDR3 region: CSARDWTSTDTQYF. CDR3 bases: TGCAGTGCTAGAGATTGGACTAGTACAGATACGCAGTATTTT.

As for this clonotype: The junction differs from germline at one of its ends, possibly a read error. The chain is built from TRBV3-1 and TRBJ2-1; TRBD2 agrees at 7 bases. The CDR3 extends over 15 amino acids. Per the germline V gene, CDR1 is LGHDT and CDR2 is YNNKEL (reference sequence). The chain's CDR3 is CARSQDRPGGGEQFF. The CDR3 DNA reads as TGTGCCAGGAGCCAAGATAGGCCGGGAGGAGGAGAGCAGTTCTTC.

This chain connects TRBV6-5 to TRBJ1-2, with D possibly matching TRBD1 (6 bases). From germline, CDR1 is MNHEY and CDR2 SVGAGI. The length of the CDR3 is 13 residues. V lost 4 bases and J 4 bases, leaving 10 bases between the germline ends. The CDR3 bases are TGTGCCAGCAGTTCCGGGACAACCTATGGCTACACCTTC. It yields the protein CASSSGTTYGYTF.

This clonotype has just a few counts. This chain joins TRBV5-1 and TRBJ2-5, with 9 bases fitting TRBD2. The CDR3 contains 14 residues. Looked up from germline, CDR1 is SGHRS and CDR2 is YFSETQ. V was clipped by 2 bases and J by 5 bases; unmatched bases: 4. The DNA of the CDR3 is TGCGCCAGCAGCTTCGCGGGAGGGCACGAGACCCAGTACTTC. Protein product: CASSFAGGHETQYF.